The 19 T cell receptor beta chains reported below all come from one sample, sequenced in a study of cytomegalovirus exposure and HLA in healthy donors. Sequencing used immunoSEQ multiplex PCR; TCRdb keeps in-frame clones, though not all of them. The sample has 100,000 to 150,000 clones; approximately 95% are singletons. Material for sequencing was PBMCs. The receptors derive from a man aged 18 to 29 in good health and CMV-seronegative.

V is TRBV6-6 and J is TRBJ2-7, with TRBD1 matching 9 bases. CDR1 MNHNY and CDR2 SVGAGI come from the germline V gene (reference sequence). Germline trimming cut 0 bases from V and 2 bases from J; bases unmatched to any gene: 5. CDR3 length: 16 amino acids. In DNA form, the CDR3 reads TGTGCCAGCAGTTACTCGCCGACAGGGGGTGCCTACGAGCAGTACTTC. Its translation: CASSYSPTGGAYEQYF.

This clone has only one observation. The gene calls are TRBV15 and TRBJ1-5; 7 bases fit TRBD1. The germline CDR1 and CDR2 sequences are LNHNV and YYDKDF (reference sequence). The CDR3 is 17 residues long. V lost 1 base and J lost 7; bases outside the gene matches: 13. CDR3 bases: TGTGCCACCAGCAGAGTAGGGGGACAGTTCTATGGGCAGCCCCAGCATTTT. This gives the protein CATSRVGGQFYGQPQHF. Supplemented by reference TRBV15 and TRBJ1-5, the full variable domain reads DAMVIQNPRYQVTQFGKPVTLSCSQTLNHNVMYWYQQKSSQAPKLLFHYYDKDFNNEADTPDNFQSRRPNTSFCFLDIRSPGLGDTAMYLCATSRVGGQFYGQPQHFGDGTRLSIL.

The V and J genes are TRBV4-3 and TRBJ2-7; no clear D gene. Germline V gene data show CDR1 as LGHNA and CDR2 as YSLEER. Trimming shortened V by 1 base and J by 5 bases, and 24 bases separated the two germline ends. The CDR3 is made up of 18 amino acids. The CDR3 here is CASSQVGGSSAGLDEQYF. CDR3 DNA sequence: TGCGCCAGCAGCCAAGTTGGTGGGTCGAGCGCCGGCTTGGACGAGCAGTACTTC.

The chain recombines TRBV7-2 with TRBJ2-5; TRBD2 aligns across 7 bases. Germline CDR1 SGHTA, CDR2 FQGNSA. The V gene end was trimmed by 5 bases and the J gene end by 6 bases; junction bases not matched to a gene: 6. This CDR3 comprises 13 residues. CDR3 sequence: CASSNDSGKTQYF. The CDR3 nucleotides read TGTGCCAGCAGCAACGACAGCGGGAAGACCCAGTACTTC.

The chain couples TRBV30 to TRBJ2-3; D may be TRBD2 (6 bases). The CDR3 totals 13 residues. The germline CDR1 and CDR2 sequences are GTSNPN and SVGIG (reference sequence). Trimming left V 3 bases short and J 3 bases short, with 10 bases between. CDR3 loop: CAWRFAGTDTQYF. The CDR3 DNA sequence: TGTGCCTGGAGATTTGCGGGGACAGATACGCAGTATTTT.

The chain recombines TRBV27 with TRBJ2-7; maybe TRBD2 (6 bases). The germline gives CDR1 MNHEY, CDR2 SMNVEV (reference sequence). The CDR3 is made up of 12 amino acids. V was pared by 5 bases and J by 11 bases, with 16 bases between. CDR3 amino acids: CASSPNTGEEYF. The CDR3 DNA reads TGTGCCAGCAGTCCCAATACGGGGGAGGAGTACTTC.

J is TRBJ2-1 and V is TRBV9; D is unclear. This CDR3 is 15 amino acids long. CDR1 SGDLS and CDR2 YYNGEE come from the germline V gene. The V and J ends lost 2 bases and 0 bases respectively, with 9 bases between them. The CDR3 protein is CASSVAPSSYNEQFF. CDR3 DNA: TGTGCCAGCAGCGTCGCCCCTAGCTCCTACAATGAGCAGTTCTTC.

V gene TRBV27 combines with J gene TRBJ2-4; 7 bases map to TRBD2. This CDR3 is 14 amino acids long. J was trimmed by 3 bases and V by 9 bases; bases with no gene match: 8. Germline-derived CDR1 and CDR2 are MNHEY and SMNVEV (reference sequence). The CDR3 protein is CASGAAGSKNIQYF. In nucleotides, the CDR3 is TGTGCCAGTGGGGCAGCGGGGAGCAAAAACATTCAGTACTTC.

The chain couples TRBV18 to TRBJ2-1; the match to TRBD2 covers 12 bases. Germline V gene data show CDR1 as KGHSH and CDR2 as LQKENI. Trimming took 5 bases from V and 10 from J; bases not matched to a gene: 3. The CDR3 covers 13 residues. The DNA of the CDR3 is TGTGCCAGCTCAGGACTAGCGGGGCCAGAGCAGTTCTTC. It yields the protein CASSGLAGPEQFF.

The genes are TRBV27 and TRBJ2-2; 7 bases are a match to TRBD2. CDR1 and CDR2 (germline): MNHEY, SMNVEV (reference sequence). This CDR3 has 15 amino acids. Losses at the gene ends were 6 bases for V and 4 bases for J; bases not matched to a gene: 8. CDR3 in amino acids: CASRGGTTFTGELFF. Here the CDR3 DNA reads TGTGCCAGCAGGGGCGGGACTACTTTCACCGGGGAGCTGTTTTTT.

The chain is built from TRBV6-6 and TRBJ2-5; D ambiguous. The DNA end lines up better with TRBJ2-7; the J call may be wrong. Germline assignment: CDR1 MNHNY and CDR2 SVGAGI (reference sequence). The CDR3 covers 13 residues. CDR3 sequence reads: CASSPSLNYEQYF. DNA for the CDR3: TGTGCCAGCAGTCCAAGCTTAAACTACGAGCAGTACTTC.

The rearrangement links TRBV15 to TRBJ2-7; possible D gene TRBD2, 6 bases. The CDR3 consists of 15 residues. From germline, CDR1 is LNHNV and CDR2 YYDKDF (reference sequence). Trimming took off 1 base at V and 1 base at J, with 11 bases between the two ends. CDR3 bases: TGTGCCACCAGCAGAGCGACGGGAGAATCCTACGAGCAGTACTTC. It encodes CATSRATGESYEQYF.

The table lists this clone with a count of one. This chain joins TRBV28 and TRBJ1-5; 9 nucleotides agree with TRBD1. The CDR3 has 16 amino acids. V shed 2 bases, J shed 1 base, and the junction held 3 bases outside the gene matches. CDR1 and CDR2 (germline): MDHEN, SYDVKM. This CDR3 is CASSLPQGASNQPQHF. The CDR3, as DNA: TGTGCCAGCAGTTTACCACAGGGGGCAAGCAATCAGCCCCAGCATTTT.

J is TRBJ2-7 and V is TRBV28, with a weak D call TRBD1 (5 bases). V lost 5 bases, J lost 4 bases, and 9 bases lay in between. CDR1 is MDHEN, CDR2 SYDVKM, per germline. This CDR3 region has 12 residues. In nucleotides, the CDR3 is TGTGCCAGCAGTCTCCGACAGTACGAGCAGTACTTC. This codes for CASSLRQYEQYF.

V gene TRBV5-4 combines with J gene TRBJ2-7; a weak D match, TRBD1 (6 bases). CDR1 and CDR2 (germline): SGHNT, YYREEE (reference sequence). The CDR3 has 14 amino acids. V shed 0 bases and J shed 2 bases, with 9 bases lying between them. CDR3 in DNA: TGTGCCAGCAGCTTGGAACAGGGCCCCTACGAGCAGTACTTC. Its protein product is CASSLEQGPYEQYF.

The CDR3 sequence is CASSLVGGGGETQYF. DNA for the CDR3: TGTGCCAGCAGCTTAGTTGGAGGGGGCGGCGAGACCCAGTACTTC. This chain joins TRBV11-1 and TRBJ2-5; D is possibly TRBD1 (7 bases). The germline CDR1 and CDR2 sequences are SGHAT and FQDESV (reference sequence). Trimming removed 1 base at V and 5 bases at J, with 14 bases between. CDR3 length equals 15 residues.

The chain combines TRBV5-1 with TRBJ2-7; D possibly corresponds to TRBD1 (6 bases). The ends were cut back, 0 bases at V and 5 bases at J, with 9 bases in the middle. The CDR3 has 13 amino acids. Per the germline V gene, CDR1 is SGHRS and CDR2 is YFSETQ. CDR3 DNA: TGCGCCAGCAGCTTGGCACAGGGCCACGAGCAGTACTTC. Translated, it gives CASSLAQGHEQYF. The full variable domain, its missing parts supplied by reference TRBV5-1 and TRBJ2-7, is KAGVTQTPRYLIKTRGQQVTLSCSPISGHRSVSWYQQTPGQGLQFLFEYFSETQRNKGNFPGRFSGRQFSNSRSEMNVSTLELGDSALYLCASSLAQGHEQYFGPGTRLTVT.

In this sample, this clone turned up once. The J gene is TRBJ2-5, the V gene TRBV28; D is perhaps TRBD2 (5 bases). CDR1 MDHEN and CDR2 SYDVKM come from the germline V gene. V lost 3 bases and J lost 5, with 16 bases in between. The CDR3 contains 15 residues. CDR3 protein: CASSLASRRSETQYF. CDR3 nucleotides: TGTGCCAGCAGTTTGGCTAGCAGGCGGTCGGAGACCCAGTACTTC.

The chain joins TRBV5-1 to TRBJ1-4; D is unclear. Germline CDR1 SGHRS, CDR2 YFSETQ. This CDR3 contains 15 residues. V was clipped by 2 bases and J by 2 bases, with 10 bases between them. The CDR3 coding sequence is TGCGCCAGCAGCTTCGGGCGAGGGACTAATGAAAAACTGTTTTTT. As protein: CASSFGRGTNEKLFF. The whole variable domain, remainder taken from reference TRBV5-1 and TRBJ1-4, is KAGVTQTPRYLIKTRGQQVTLSCSPISGHRSVSWYQQTPGQGLQFLFEYFSETQRNKGNFPGRFSGRQFSNSRSEMNVSTLELGDSALYLCASSFGRGTNEKLFFGSGTQLSVL.